This T cell receptor beta chain is from a study of naive and memory T cell subsets. TCR cDNA received a 3' ligated oligonucleotide that carried a UMI. The CDR3 runs 16 residues. In germline, CDR1 is SGHTA, CDR2 FQGNSA. The V end lost 2 bases, the J end lost 0 bases, and 14 bases lay between the germline ends. Four PCR rounds used nested alpha and beta constant region primers plus the SP2 primer. TCRdb re-called the UMI-ligation and nested PCR reads through MiXCR, storing one row per CDR3 protein. Here the sample spans more than 20,000 distinct CDR3 sequences, around 5.3% being singletons. Sequenced input: blood. The TCR was taken from an adult in good health. The chain has TRBV7-2 and TRBJ2-7; D unresolved. In nucleotides, the CDR3 is TGTGCCAGCAGCTTATCGATGGGCACCTTCTCCTACGAGCAGTACTTC. Translation: CASSLSMGTFSYEQYF.